This T cell receptor (beta chain) was retrieved from a study of T cell repertoires in cytomegalovirus infection. Across the study: HLA-C-restricted CMV epitopes, recently identified, and well-studied HLA-B-restricted ones were used by the study. It was the public TCR beta signatures that indicated both CMV infection and matching HLA type. General observations from the study: Clonotype analysis showed dominance of the ex vivo response by HLA-C-restricted CMV-specific TCR beta clonotypes. Cumulative frequency of public TCR beta families picked out carriers of CMV plus the relevant HLA.

MiXCR, run by TCRdb on the reads, gives a single entry per CDR3 protein. The table lists 600,000 to 700,000 distinct CDR3 sequences, 30% to 35% of them singletons. This CDR3 has 13 amino acids. Per germline, CDR1 SGHVS and CDR2 FQNEAQ. Note on this clonotype: Its antigen is unidentified. One end of the junction varies from germline; a read error may be responsible.

The TCR was taken from a human donor in good health (CMV status not recorded). Some clones in this sample may be carry-over from other donors' samples. The chain has TRBV7-8 and TRBJ2-7; TRBD1 matches at 7 bases. This specimen consisted of cultured PBMCs, obtained from culture after CMV antigen stimulation. The CDR3 loop is CASSSIRQGVSDF. DNA of the CDR3: TGTGCCAGCAGCTCTATCAGACAGGGTGTATCGGACTTC. The full variable domain, with the rest looked up from reference TRBV7-8 and TRBJ2-7, is GAGVSQSPRYKVAKRGQDVALRCDPISGHVSLFWYQQALGQGPEFLTYFQNEAQLDKSGLPSDRFFAERPEGSVSTLKIQRTQQEDSAVYLCASSSIRQGVSDFGPGTRLTVT.